A single sample gave rise to the 32 T cell receptor beta chains below, sequenced in a study of blood T cell repertoires in COVID-19. Data came from immunoSEQ multiplex PCR; TCRdb stores just in-frame clones and leaves some out. The sample includes 60,000 or so clones, roughly 86% of them seen just once. Sequenced sample: peripheral blood. The receptors were gathered from a man aged 60 to 75 with acute or convalescent COVID-19.

The chain recombines TRBV30 with TRBJ2-1; no reliable D call. Germline CDR1 and CDR2: GTSNPN and SVGIG (reference sequence). Trimming removed 2 bases at V and 7 bases at J, with 9 bases between. CDR3 length equals 12 residues. Here the CDR3 DNA reads TGTGCCTGGAGTCGACTGGCGAATGAGCAGTTCTTC. Amino acids: CAWSRLANEQFF.

The rearrangement uses TRBV10-3 and TRBJ1-3; D ambiguous. The CDR3 contains 14 residues. With 11 bases removed from V and 4 bases from J, the gap between germline ends came to 18 bases. In germline, CDR1 is ENHRY, CDR2 SYGVKD. The CDR3 DNA is TGTGCCTCCGCCGGTGCGTCCCCGGGAAACACCATATATTTT. It encodes CASAGASPGNTIYF.

The V gene is TRBV19, the J gene TRBJ1-2; the D gene is possibly TRBD1 (5 bases). Germline V lookup: CDR1 LNHDA, CDR2 SQIVND (reference sequence). Trimming shortened V by 3 bases and J by 2 bases, and 13 bases separated the two germline ends. This CDR3 is built from 15 residues. CDR3 in amino acids: CASSIPGDPNYGYTF. In DNA, the CDR3 is TGTGCCAGTAGTATCCCGGGGGACCCAAACTATGGCTACACCTTC.

This chain uses TRBV2 with TRBJ2-7; 9 nucleotides line up with TRBD2. Germline assignment: CDR1 SNHLY and CDR2 FYNNEI. The length of the CDR3 is 14 residues. V shed 8 bases, J shed 10 bases, and the junction held 15 bases outside the gene matches. CDR3 nucleotides: TGTGCCAGCGATCGAAACCTAGCGGGGCGCGAACAGTACTTC. It encodes CASDRNLAGREQYF.

The V and J genes are TRBV9 and TRBJ2-1, with TRBD2 as a possible D gene (7 bases). The CDR3 extends over 16 amino acids. The V end lost 3 bases, the J end lost 10 bases, and 23 bases lay between the germline ends. Per the germline V gene, CDR1 is SGDLS and CDR2 is YYNGEE. The CDR3 loop is CASSASMGAGALEQFF. The CDR3 DNA reads TGTGCCAGCAGCGCCTCAATGGGGGCGGGGGCCCTGGAGCAGTTCTTC.

This clone has a single count. This chain joins TRBV30 and TRBJ2-7, with 8 bases fitting TRBD1. V trimming: 3 bases; J trimming: 6 bases; junction bases outside the gene matches: 4. The CDR3 has 12 amino acids. Germline CDR1 is GTSNPN and CDR2 is SVGIG (reference sequence). CDR3 in amino acids: CAWSATGGEQYF. CDR3 DNA: TGTGCCTGGAGCGCCACAGGGGGCGAGCAGTACTTC. Together with reference TRBV30 and TRBJ2-7, the CDR3 gives the full variable domain: SQTIHQWPATLVQPVGSPLSLECTVEGTSNPNLYWYRQAAGRGLQLLFYSVGIGQISSEVPQNLSASRPQDRQFILSSKKLLLSDSGFYLCAWSATGGEQYFGPGTRLTVT.

The chain joins TRBV5-6 to TRBJ1-2; no clear D gene. Trimming took off 7 bases at V and 4 bases at J, with 11 bases between the two ends. CDR1 SGHDT and CDR2 YYEEEE come from the germline V gene. The CDR3 length is 12 residues. The CDR3 here is CASRESGYGYTF. The CDR3 bases are TGTGCCAGCCGCGAGTCAGGCTATGGCTACACCTTC.

Note on this clone: At the DNA level, this CDR3 is encoded by other sequences in the same sample as well. V is TRBV20-1 and J is TRBJ1-1; D unclear. This CDR3 region has 11 residues. Between the trimmed V and J ends, which lost 6 bases and 1 base, there was a span of 6 bases. Germline V lookup: CDR1 DFQATT, CDR2 SNEGSKA (reference sequence). CDR3 sequence (DNA): TGCAGTGCCCGTAGGAACACTGAAGCTTTCTTT. Its protein is CSARRNTEAFF.

The chain uses TRBV4-3 and TRBJ2-3; 7 nucleotides align to TRBD2. V trimming: 4 bases; J trimming: 1 base; junction bases outside the gene matches: 8. The germline CDR1 and CDR2 sequences are LGHNA and YSLEER. This CDR3 region has 16 residues. CDR3 bases: TGCGCCAGCAGCCCCACCCTGCTAGCGGGCACAGATACGCAGTATTTT. Protein product: CASSPTLLAGTDTQYF.

V usage is TRBV7-3 and J usage is TRBJ1-5, with D perhaps TRBD1 (5 bases). In germline, CDR1 is SGHTA, CDR2 FQGTGA. V was pared by 3 bases and J by 3 bases, with 18 bases between. The CDR3 is made up of 17 amino acids. In DNA, the CDR3 is TGTGCCAGCAGCTTCGCCACACAAGGGGTTTACAATCAGCCCCAGCATTTT. Encoded protein: CASSFATQGVYNQPQHF.

The chain links TRBV19 to TRBJ1-2, with D hard to call. Trimming shortened V by 3 bases and J by 6 bases, and 8 bases separated the two germline ends. Germline lookup yields CDR1 LNHDA and CDR2 SQIVND (reference sequence). The CDR3 has 12 amino acids. CDR3 loop: CASSMRVDGYTF. As DNA, the CDR3 is TGTGCCAGTAGTATGAGGGTTGATGGCTACACCTTC.

A few counts support this clone. This sequence joins TRBV27 and TRBJ1-1; the D is unclear. The germline V gene encodes CDR1 MNHEY and CDR2 SMNVEV (reference sequence). Trimming took 5 bases from V and 4 from J, leaving 8 bases between them. The CDR3 extends over 12 amino acids. CDR3 protein: CASSPSGTEAFF. In nucleotides, the CDR3 is TGTGCCAGCAGTCCGAGCGGCACTGAAGCTTTCTTT.

The chain couples TRBV7-2 to TRBJ2-5; 8 nucleotides align to TRBD1. The CDR3 is 13 amino acids. J lost 3 bases, V lost 4 bases, and 1 base had no gene match. Germline CDR1 SGHTA, CDR2 FQGNSA. The CDR3 loop is CASSSTGEETQYF. DNA of the CDR3: TGTGCCAGCAGCTCGACAGGGGAAGAGACCCAGTACTTC.

J is TRBJ2-3 and V is TRBV6-2 or TRBV6-3; TRBD2 agrees at 11 bases. Germline values: CDR1 MNHEY, CDR2 SVGEGT. This CDR3 is built from 15 residues. The trim removed 6 bases at V and 4 bases at J, leaving 6 bases unmatched. The CDR3 bases are TGTGCCAGCAGCGAACTAGCGGGGGCGTCAGATACGCAGTATTTT. The encoded protein is CASSELAGASDTQYF.

The chain is built from TRBV4-3 and TRBJ2-2; D is uncertain. The V gene's germline CDR1 is LGHNA and CDR2 YSLEER. This CDR3 spans 18 amino acids. V dropped 0 bases and J dropped 1 base, with 15 bases sitting between them. The CDR3 coding sequence is TGCGCCAGCAGCCAAGATCTGCGACTCCCGGGGAACACCGGGGAGCTGTTTTTT. It encodes CASSQDLRLPGNTGELFF.

V is TRBV3-1 (or the pseudogene TRBV3-2) and J is TRBJ2-1; 8 bases align to TRBD2. CDR1 is LGHDT, CDR2 YNNKEL, per germline (reference sequence). The CDR3 runs 15 residues. V lost 1 base, J lost 7 bases, and 6 bases stayed unmatched. CDR3 in amino acids: CASSQASGGPNEQFF. CDR3 in DNA: TGTGCCAGCAGCCAAGCCAGCGGGGGACCAAATGAGCAGTTCTTC.

DNA of the CDR3: TGTGCCAGCGTGAAGATAGCAAATTCTAACTATGGCTACACCTTC. As protein: CASVKIANSNYGYTF. The chain employs TRBV6-5 and TRBJ1-2, with D hard to call. V was clipped by 8 bases and J by 0 bases, with 16 bases between them. This CDR3 comprises 15 residues. CDR1 is MNHEY and CDR2 is SVGAGI in the germline V gene.

The rearrangement uses TRBV18 and TRBJ1-5; 9 bases fit TRBD1. Germline V gene lookup returns CDR1 KGHSH and CDR2 LQKENI. The CDR3 sequence is 18 residues long. With V trimmed by 8 bases and J by 0 bases, 14 bases remained unmatched. This CDR3 is CASQRPGQGGISNQPQHF. The CDR3 bases are TGTGCCAGCCAACGACCGGGACAGGGTGGAATTAGCAATCAGCCCCAGCATTTT. The complete variable domain, with remaining parts taken from reference TRBV18 and TRBJ1-5, reads NAGVMQNPRHLVRRRGQEARLRCSPMKGHSHVYWYRQLPEEGLKFMVYLQKENIIDESGMPKERFSAEFPKEGPSILRIQQVVRGDSAAYFCASQRPGQGGISNQPQHFGDGTRLSIL.

The V gene is TRBV27, the J gene TRBJ1-1; unclear D gene. Trimming took 5 bases from V and 0 from J, leaving 7 bases between them. The germline CDR1 and CDR2 sequences are MNHEY and SMNVEV (reference sequence). CDR3 size: 13 residues. The CDR3 DNA follows: TGTGCCAGCAGTCCGGGATTGAACACTGAAGCTTTCTTT. Translated: CASSPGLNTEAFF.

V usage is TRBV4-3 and J usage is TRBJ2-5; 11 bases agree with TRBD2. CDR3 length: 17 amino acids. The ends lost 0 bases at V and 5 bases at J; junction bases unmatched: 8. Germline-derived CDR1 and CDR2 are LGHNA and YSLEER. CDR3 region: CASSQDPGTSGTETQYF. The CDR3, as DNA: TGCGCCAGCAGCCAAGACCCTGGGACTAGCGGAACGGAGACCCAGTACTTC.

The rearrangement links TRBV7-3 to TRBJ1-2, with 9 bases that match TRBD1. The CDR3 totals 16 residues. Per the germline V gene, CDR1 is SGHTA and CDR2 is FQGTGA. With 5 bases clipped from V and 8 bases from J, the junction kept 15 bases outside the gene matches. CDR3 in DNA: TGTGCCAGCAGCCCGGGACAGGGAAATTTGGTGTACGGCTACACCTTC. Its protein is CASSPGQGNLVYGYTF. The whole variable domain, remainder taken from reference TRBV7-3 and TRBJ1-2, is GAGVSQTPSNKVTEKGKYVELRCDPISGHTALYWYRQSLGQGPEFLIYFQGTGAADDSGLPNDRFFAVRPEGSVSTLKIQRTERGDSAVYLCASSPGQGNLVYGYTFGSGTRLTVV.

This clone was picked up a small number of times. This rearrangement joins TRBV5-1 to TRBJ2-5; D might be TRBD2 (6 bases). Germline values: CDR1 SGHRS, CDR2 YFSETQ. The CDR3 covers 14 residues. Trimming took 4 bases from V and 4 from J, leaving 14 bases between them. The CDR3 reads CASSLGLRGETQYF. Written as DNA, the CDR3 is TGCGCCAGCAGCCTGGGACTCCGAGGAGAGACCCAGTACTTC.

The chain uses TRBV15 and TRBJ2-1; D is perhaps TRBD1 (7 bases). The CDR3 runs 15 residues. V was pared by 5 bases and J by 9 bases, with 20 bases between. CDR1 and CDR2 from the germline V gene are LNHNV and YYDKDF (reference sequence). The CDR3 sequence is CATSPRQGGIGEQFF. CDR3 coding DNA: TGTGCCACCAGCCCTCGGCAGGGGGGTATCGGTGAGCAGTTCTTC.

This clone occurred once. The junction departs from the called germline gene at one end, perhaps through a read error. The chain has TRBV5-6 and TRBJ1-3; the match to TRBD1 covers 7 bases. This CDR3 contains 17 residues. The germline V gene has CDR1 SGHDT and CDR2 YYEEEE. The CDR3 region is CASSLDRGMVWAQVEDF. In nucleotides, the CDR3 is TGTGCCAGCAGCTTGGACAGGGGTATGGTCTGGGCCCAGGTCGAAGATTTT.

The chain couples TRBV4-3 to TRBJ1-5; 8 nucleotides match TRBD1. The CDR3 covers 15 residues. The V gene end was trimmed by 3 bases and the J gene end by 1 base; junction bases not matched to a gene: 2. In germline, CDR1 is LGHNA, CDR2 YSLEER. The CDR3 spells CASSQDRESNQPQHF. In DNA form, the CDR3 reads TGCGCCAGCAGCCAGGACAGGGAGAGCAATCAGCCCCAGCATTTT.

This clone was seen more than once but under ten times. The J gene is TRBJ1-4, the V gene TRBV5-1; D not resolved. Germline CDR1 reads SGHRS; CDR2 reads YFSETQ. Trimming took 0 bases from V and 8 from J, leaving 14 bases between them. This CDR3 contains 15 residues. The CDR3 DNA reads TGCGCCAGCAGCTTGGTGTGGTCGGAGGGCGAAAAACTGTTTTTT. Translating gives CASSLVWSEGEKLFF.

CDR3 region: CASSISDRGKGYTF. The CDR3 DNA follows: TGTGCCAGCAGCATAAGCGACAGGGGGAAGGGCTACACCTTC. J is TRBJ1-2 and V is TRBV11-2; 9 bases agree with TRBD1. This CDR3 contains 14 residues. Germline assignment: CDR1 SGHAT and CDR2 FQNNGV. The V and J ends lost 5 bases and 8 bases, in that order; junction bases with no gene match: 9.

The chain joins TRBV28 to TRBJ1-4; no definite D call. The V gene's germline CDR1 is MDHEN and CDR2 SYDVKM. Trimming took 2 bases from V and 3 from J, leaving 16 bases between them. The CDR3 consists of 17 residues. The CDR3 here is CASSLKAWRAANEKLFF. In DNA form, the CDR3 reads TGTGCCAGCAGTTTAAAGGCCTGGCGGGCAGCTAATGAAAAACTGTTTTTT.

The rearrangement joins TRBV6-6 to TRBJ1-2; a weak D match, TRBD1 (5 bases). The CDR3 totals 14 residues. Germline-derived CDR1 and CDR2 are MNHNY and SVGAGI (reference sequence). V was cut by 2 bases and J by 3 bases, with 10 bases left in between. CDR3 DNA sequence: TGTGCCAGCAGTTACGGTGGGGCTGACTATGGCTACACCTTC. It translates to CASSYGGADYGYTF.

V and J are TRBV30 and TRBJ2-7, with D uncertain. Germline V gene lookup returns CDR1 GTSNPN and CDR2 SVGIG (reference sequence). Trimming took off 3 bases at V and 4 bases at J, with 7 bases between the two ends. The CDR3 totals 11 residues. CDR3 sequence reads: CAWRSGYEQYF. CDR3 bases: TGTGCCTGGAGATCGGGTTACGAGCAGTACTTC.

V gene TRBV21-1 combines with J gene TRBJ1-5; the table assigns TRBD1, which was not confirmed against the DNA. TRBV21-1 is tagged as a pseudogene. The CDR3 has 20 amino acids. Written as DNA, the CDR3 is TGTGCCAGCAGCAAAGACCCCGGGCAGGGGGTTTCTAAAAGCAATCAGCCCCAGCATTTT. Translation: CASSKDPGQGVSKSNQPQHF.

V gene TRBV18 combines with J gene TRBJ2-7; a possible D gene is TRBD2 (6 bases). This CDR3 has 18 residues. V lost 2 bases to trimming and J lost 0 bases, with 20 bases between them. CDR1 and CDR2 (germline): KGHSH, LQKENI. CDR3 bases: TGTGCCAGCTCACCAGCAAAGGGACTCCTCGCGAGCTCCTACGAGCAGTACTTC. It encodes CASSPAKGLLASSYEQYF.